This T cell receptor (beta chain) derives from a study of blood T cell repertoires in COVID-19. Study at large: There were acute and convalescent COVID-19 samples, and they came from the United States, Italy and Spain.

Authors' data handling: Estimates of nucleated cell counts were drawn from the amplification of reference gene primers. Generated by immunoSEQ multiplex PCR, the TCRdb table keeps only in-frame clones and is missing some. The D gene and trimming were derived from the DNA, and the V and J assignments and clone size from that table. The sample shows approximately 52,000 clones, roughly nine tenths of them seen only once. The CDR3 runs 13 residues. V dropped 5 bases and J dropped 6; count of bases not matched to a gene: 4. The germline V gene encodes CDR1 LGHNT and CDR2 FRNRAP. The origin of this receptor is a man in his sixties with active COVID-19. The sample consisted of peripheral blood. This chain links TRBV12-5 with TRBJ2-7; 10 bases map to TRBD1. This CDR3 is CASGRGQGSEQYF. The CDR3 nucleotides read TGTGCTAGTGGTAGGGGACAGGGGAGCGAGCAGTACTTC. Full variable domain (rest looked up from reference TRBV12-5 and TRBJ2-7): DARVTQTPRHKVTEMGQEVTMRCQPILGHNTVFWYRQTMMQGLELLAYFRNRAPLDDSGMPKDRFSAEMPDATLATLKIQPSEPRDSAVYFCASGRGQGSEQYFGPGTRLTVT.